This T cell receptor (beta chain) was captured in a study of blood T cell repertoires in COVID-19. Measured with immunoSEQ multiplex PCR; TCRdb has only the in-frame clones, and not every one. The data hold 50,000 to 65,000 clones, with more than 75% observed a single time. CDR3 length: 15 residues. The chain employs TRBV12-1 and TRBJ2-3; the tabulated D call, TRBD2, remains unverified against the DNA. TRBV12-1 is a pseudogene locus. Sequencing used peripheral blood. This clonotype was sampled from a man between 65 and 79 years old with acute or convalescent COVID-19. CDR3 DNA sequence: TGTGCCAGCAGCCCGGGGGGGGGACTATCAGATACGCAGTATTTT. It is translated as CASSPGGGLSDTQYF.